A single sample is the source of the 18 T cell receptor beta chains below, sequenced in a study of cytomegalovirus exposure and HLA in healthy donors. The PCR ran on 60 Vbeta and 13 Jbeta primers. TCRdb's copy holds only in-frame clones and misses some; the assay was immunoSEQ multiplex PCR. The data show about 200,000 clones, around three quarters seen once. The sequencing sample was made of PBMCs. These receptor sequences come from a man aged 25-45 years in good health and CMV-seronegative.

This chain links TRBV28 with TRBJ2-7; the match to TRBD2 covers 13 bases. The CDR3 is 18 amino acids. Per the germline V gene, CDR1 is MDHEN and CDR2 is SYDVKM. V lost 3 bases to trimming and J lost 2 bases; unmatched junction nucleotides: 10. The DNA of the CDR3 is TGTGCCAGCAGTTTCCGCGGGACTGGGACTAGCGGGGCCTACGAGCAGTACTTC. As protein: CASSFRGTGTSGAYEQYF. Complete variable domain (other parts from reference TRBV28 and TRBJ2-7): DVKVTQSSRYLVKRTGEKVFLECVQDMDHENMFWYRQDPGLGLRLIYFSYDVKMKEKGDIPEGYSVSREKKERFSLILESASTNQTSMYLCASSFRGTGTSGAYEQYFGPGTRLTVT.

This chain links TRBV5-1 with TRBJ2-6; 8 bases align to TRBD1. The CDR3 covers 17 residues. V lost 4 bases, J lost 2 bases, and 8 bases stayed unmatched. Germline assignment: CDR1 SGHRS and CDR2 YFSETQ. The CDR3 loop is CASSLGQGPPGANVLTF. CDR3 nucleotides: TGCGCCAGCAGCCTAGGACAGGGCCCCCCTGGGGCCAACGTCCTGACTTTC.

The chain is built from TRBV18 and TRBJ2-7; perhaps TRBD2 as D (6 bases). V gave up 3 bases and J gave up 3 bases, with 12 bases separating them. CDR3 length: 14 residues. Germline V gene sequence: CDR1 KGHSH, CDR2 LQKENI. The CDR3 region has the DNA TGTGCCAGCTCACCCCAAACTAGCAACTACGAGCAGTACTTC. Its protein product is CASSPQTSNYEQYF.

The V and J genes are TRBV27 and TRBJ1-5, with 8 nucleotides matching TRBD1. The CDR3 spans 18 residues. V was pared by 6 bases and J by 0 bases, with 13 bases of the junction left unmatched. Germline V CDR1 and CDR2: MNHEY, SMNVEV (reference sequence). In nucleotides, the CDR3 is TGTGCCAGCAGCCCGACAGGGGCCCACGGATATAGCAATCAGCCCCAGCATTTT. This translates into CASSPTGAHGYSNQPQHF.

This rearrangement joins TRBV11-2 to TRBJ2-3; 7 positions agree with TRBD2. With V trimmed by 5 bases and J by 1 base, 12 bases remained unmatched. The V gene's germline CDR1 is SGHAT and CDR2 FQNNGV. The CDR3 spans 17 residues. The CDR3 loop reads CASSHPGGGPGTDTQYF. The DNA for the CDR3 is TGTGCCAGCAGCCATCCTGGGGGAGGGCCTGGCACAGATACGCAGTATTTT.

The chain couples TRBV13 to TRBJ2-3, with D possibly TRBD2 on 5 matching bases. The CDR3 runs 16 residues. Germline assignment: CDR1 PRHDT and CDR2 FYEKMQ (reference sequence). V was pared by 1 base and J by 2 bases, with 13 bases between. CDR3 sequence reads: CASSLVSSETTDTQYF. In DNA form, the CDR3 reads TGTGCCAGCAGCTTAGTTAGTAGCGAGACCACAGATACGCAGTATTTT. Full variable domain (missing parts from reference TRBV13 and TRBJ2-3): AAGVIQSPRHLIKEKRETATLKCYPIPRHDTVYWYQQGPGQDPQFLISFYEKMQSDKGSIPDRFSAQQFSDYHSELNMSSLELGDSALYFCASSLVSSETTDTQYFGPGTRLTVL.

V and J are TRBV6-5 and TRBJ1-1; 9 positions match TRBD1. The J segment lost 4 bases and the V segment lost 10 bases, leaving 10 bases of the junction unmatched. The CDR3 runs 14 residues. Germline CDR1 MNHEY, CDR2 SVGAGI. The CDR3 is CATLPGQGFTEAFF. Written as DNA, the CDR3 is TGTGCCACCCTACCCGGACAGGGGTTCACTGAAGCTTTCTTT.

V usage is TRBV5-1 and J usage is TRBJ2-7, with D maybe TRBD2 (6 bases). CDR1 is SGHRS and CDR2 is YFSETQ in the germline V gene. The V end was cut by 5 bases, the J end by 6 bases, with 21 bases between. This CDR3 has 15 residues. CDR3 bases: TGCGCCAGCAGACGTCGTCCGGGAGATCCGGGCGAGCAGTACTTC. It yields the protein CASRRRPGDPGEQYF.

This chain uses TRBV5-4 with TRBJ2-5; maybe TRBD1 (5 bases). The V end was cut by 0 bases, the J end by 2 bases, with 14 bases between. The length of the CDR3 is 16 residues. Germline V CDR1 and CDR2: SGHNT, YYREEE (reference sequence). CDR3 sequence: CASSLALTALQETQYF. The CDR3 region has the DNA TGTGCCAGCAGCTTGGCATTGACAGCCTTACAAGAGACCCAGTACTTC.

In DNA form, the CDR3 reads TGTGCCTACGGACCCACGGGGGAAAAACTGTTTTTT. Encoded protein: CAYGPTGEKLFF. The rearrangement joins TRBV30 to TRBJ1-4, with no clear D. The CDR3 totals 12 residues. CDR1 and CDR2 from the germline V gene are GTSNPN and SVGIG (reference sequence). V was pared by 7 bases and J by 8 bases, with 14 bases between.

This chain joins TRBV7-3 and TRBJ2-7, with a tentative D call TRBD1 (5 bases). CDR1 and CDR2 (germline): SGHTA, FQGTGA. Trimming pared 1 base from V and 0 bases from J, leaving 7 bases between. CDR3 length: 14 amino acids. The CDR3 nucleotides are TGTGCCAGCAGCTTAAATACAGGCTCCTACGAGCAGTACTTC. Translation gives CASSLNTGSYEQYF.

The V gene is TRBV9, the J gene TRBJ2-7, with TRBD2 matching over 8 bases. CDR1 and CDR2 from the germline V gene are SGDLS and YYNGEE. V shed 2 bases, J shed 5 bases, and the junction held 3 bases outside the gene matches. This CDR3 comprises 13 residues. In DNA, the CDR3 is TGTGCCAGCAGCGTGGGGACTAGTAACGAGCAGTACTTC. Translation: CASSVGTSNEQYF.

This clone showed up just a few times. The chain has TRBV10-3 and TRBJ2-1; the D gene is possibly TRBD1 (5 bases). Germline V gives CDR1 ENHRY, CDR2 SYGVKD. V lost 3 bases and J lost 9, with 9 bases in between. CDR3 length: 12 residues. The CDR3 here is CAISDRAPEQFF. The CDR3 coding sequence is TGTGCCATCAGTGACAGGGCTCCTGAGCAGTTCTTC.

The chain combines TRBV2 with TRBJ2-3, with 11 bases that match TRBD2. J gave up 5 bases and V 6 bases, and 4 bases lay outside the gene matches. Germline loops: CDR1 SNHLY, CDR2 FYNNEI. The CDR3 is 14 amino acids. The CDR3 nucleotides read TGTGCCAGCAGACCCGGGACTAGCGGAGATACGCAGTATTTT. Amino acid sequence: CASRPGTSGDTQYF.

The CDR3 coding sequence is TGTGCCAGCAGCGTTGGTAGCGGGAGTATCTACGAGCAGTACTTC. It is translated as CASSVGSGSIYEQYF. The chain combines TRBV9 with TRBJ2-7; 9 bases map to TRBD2. V lost 2 bases and J lost 3; bases outside the gene matches: 6. Looked up from germline, CDR1 is SGDLS and CDR2 is YYNGEE. The CDR3 sequence is 15 residues long. The variable domain in full, completed from reference TRBV9 and TRBJ2-7, reads DSGVTQTPKHLITATGQRVTLRCSPRSGDLSVYWYQQSLDQGLQFLIQYYNGEERAKGNILERFSAQQFPDLHSELNLSSLELGDSALYFCASSVGSGSIYEQYFGPGTRLTVT.

This clone has only one observation. This chain connects TRBV7-9 to TRBJ1-2, with D perhaps matching TRBD1 (5 bases). Trimming stripped 5 bases from V and 4 bases from J, with 17 bases between. In germline, CDR1 is SEHNR, CDR2 FQNEAQ (reference sequence). The CDR3 is 15 residues long. CDR3 protein: CASSPSSGGSYGYTF. As DNA, the CDR3 is TGTGCCAGCAGCCCGTCGTCGGGGGGTTCCTATGGCTACACCTTC.

This rearrangement joins TRBV19 to TRBJ2-7; TRBD1 matches 7 bases. J gave up 1 base and V 7 bases, and 10 bases lay outside the gene matches. Germline-derived CDR1 and CDR2 are LNHDA and SQIVND (reference sequence). The CDR3 contains 15 residues. CDR3 bases: TGTGCCAGTAAACTCTCCGGGACAGCATCCTACGAGCAGTACTTC. This translates into CASKLSGTASYEQYF. Based on the CDR3 plus reference TRBV19 and TRBJ2-7, the full variable domain is DGGITQSPKYLFRKEGQNVTLSCEQNLNHDAMYWYRQDPGQGLRLIYYSQIVNDFQKGDIAEGYSVSREKKESFPLTVTSAQKNPTAFYLCASKLSGTASYEQYFGPGTRLTVT.

The rearrangement links TRBV27 to TRBJ2-1; D uncertain. V was trimmed by 3 bases and J by 0 bases, leaving 9 bases between them. The germline gives CDR1 MNHEY, CDR2 SMNVEV (reference sequence). This CDR3 spans 15 amino acids. The CDR3 coding sequence is TGTGCCAGCAGTTTGCCGGAGAGCTCCTACAATGAGCAGTTCTTC. Its translation: CASSLPESSYNEQFF.